The rows below give T cell receptor beta chains drawn from one sample of a study of cytomegalovirus exposure and HLA in healthy donors. Clones were read by immunoSEQ multiplex PCR, and TCRdb kept only the in-frame ones, dropping some. The table lists about 60,000 clones, 95% of them singletons. The source material was PBMCs. Receptor source: a woman between 18 and 30 years old in good health and CMV-seropositive. The CDR3 runs from the conserved cysteine through the conserved F or W. Fields, in order: J gene, V gene, clone size, D gene, CDR3 DNA, CDR3 protein. The D gene is left open where the match is weak. Some rows mark clone size as missing; the rest say once, few, many or name a class of expanded clone.

TRBJ2-1,TRBV6-4,few,.,TGTGCCAGCAGTGACTCGATGGCTAGCTCTTACAATGAGCAGTTCTTC,CASSDSMASSYNEQFF
TRBJ2-1,TRBV11-2,.,.,TGTGCCAGCAGCTTTGATTATCGGTCTCGGCAGTTCTTC,CASSFDYRSRQFF
TRBJ1-2,TRBV5-1,.,.,TGCGCCAGCAGCAGGACAAACTCAATCTATGGCTACACCTTC,CASSRTNSIYGYTF
TRBJ2-6,TRBV15,.,.,TGTGCCACCAGCAGGTTGACATCTGGGGCCAACGTCCTGACTTTC,CATSRLTSGANVLTF
TRBJ2-7,TRBV4-2,.,.,TGTGCCAGCAGCCAGACCGCGGAAGCGCCCAACTACGAGCAGTACTTC,CASSQTAEAPNYEQYF
TRBJ1-4,TRBV5-8,.,TRBD1,TGTGCCAGCAGCCGGGGACAGGGGTCTGCTAATGAAAAACTGTTTTTT,CASSRGQGSANEKLFF
TRBJ2-2,TRBV5-1,.,.,TGCGCCAGCAGCTTGGCCAGGGCGAACACCGGGGAGCTGTTTTTT,CASSLARANTGELFF
TRBJ1-5,TRBV2,.,.,TGTGCCAGCAGTGAAGAGGGGTACCAGCCCCAGCATTTT,CASSEEGYQPQHF
TRBJ2-2,TRBV23-1,.,TRBD2,TGCGCCAGCAGTCAATCTTGCCCGTCTAGCGGGGGGCCAAACACCGGGGAGCTGTTTTTT,CASSQSCPSSGGPNTGELFF
TRBJ1-2,TRBV5-8,once,.,TGTGCCAGCAGCTTGGGCACAGGCTCCTATGGCTACACCTTC,CASSLGTGSYGYTF
TRBJ1-5,TRBV2,few,TRBD1,TGTGCCAGCGGGGGACAGGGCAATCAGCCCCAGCATTTT,CASGGQGNQPQHF
TRBJ2-7,TRBV4-1,.,.,TGCGCCAGCAGCCAGGTTACAGGGAACCCCTACGAGCAGTACTTC,CASSQVTGNPYEQYF
TRBJ1-3,TRBV28,.,.,TGTGCCAGCATGGTTCGGGGAGGCTCTGGAAACACCATATATTTT,CASMVRGGSGNTIYF
TRBJ2-7,TRBV19,.,TRBD1,TGTGCCAGTAGTTTTTTCCGGGACAGGGGCTACGAGCAGTACTTC,CASSFFRDRGYEQYF
TRBJ1-2,TRBV28,.,.,TGTGCCAGCAGGGACAGCTCTAACTATGGCTACACCTTC,CASRDSSNYGYTF
TRBJ2-7,TRBV1,.,.,TGCACCAGCAGCCAGGCCGCAGGGGAGCGGGAGTTTCATGAGCAGTACTTC,CTSSQAAGEREFHEQYF
TRBJ1-5,TRBV4-3,.,.,TGCGCCAGCAGCCAAGTAGTGAGCGCCAATCAGCCCCAGCATTTT,CASSQVVSANQPQHF
TRBJ2-1,TRBV4-3,.,TRBD2,TGCGCCAGCAGCCAAGATACCCCTTCGGTAGCGGGGGGGCCTTACAATGAGCAGTTCTTC,CASSQDTPSVAGGPYNEQFF
TRBJ1-5,TRBV9,.,.,TGTGCCAGCAGCTCTTCTTCGGGCAATCAGCCCCAGCATTTT,CASSSSSGNQPQHF
TRBJ1-1,TRBV27,.,.,TGTGCCAGCAGTTTTGCAGGAACGAAGAACACTGAAGCTTTCTTT,CASSFAGTKNTEAFF
TRBJ2-7,TRBV21-1,.,.,TGTGCCAGCACTTCTACTAGCGGTTTCTCCTACGAGCAGTACTTC,CASTSTSGFSYEQYF
TRBJ1-2,TRBV12-5,.,.,TGTGCTAGTGGTTTTACGCTTCCAACGGGGGGCGCAAACTATGGCTACACCTTC,CASGFTLPTGGANYGYTF
TRBJ2-1,TRBV11-2,.,.,TGTGCCAGCAGCTCCCCGAGTGAGCAGTTCTTC,CASSSPSEQFF
TRBJ1-2,TRBV5-6,.,TRBD1,TGTGCCAGCAGCGGACCGACAGGGGATTTTGGCTATGGCTACACCTTC,CASSGPTGDFGYGYTF
TRBJ1-1,TRBV4-1,.,TRBD1,TGCGCCAGCAGCCAAGTTGGACGGGACAGGAGTTCCGCTGAAGCTTTCTTT,CASSQVGRDRSSAEAFF
TRBJ2-5,TRBV7-9,.,TRBD1,TGTGCCAGCAGCCCTCCGGGACAGGGAAAGACCCAGTACTTC,CASSPPGQGKTQYF
TRBJ1-1,TRBV6-4,.,.,TGTGCCAGCAGTGAAACTGAGAACACTGAAGCTTTCTTT,CASSETENTEAFF
TRBJ2-2,TRBV5-4,once,TRBD1,TGTGCCAGCAGCAGACCCGGGACAGGGAACACCGGGGAGCTGTTTTTT,CASSRPGTGNTGELFF
TRBJ1-3,TRBV10-1,.,TRBD1,TGCGCCAGCATCCACCGGGACAGGGGAAAATCTGGAAACACCATATATTTT,CASIHRDRGKSGNTIYF
TRBJ2-2,TRBV5-8,.,TRBD1,TGTGCCAGCAGGGGACAGGGGGCGGGCACCGGGGAGCTGTTTTTT,CASRGQGAGTGELFF
TRBJ2-1,TRBV11-2,.,TRBD2,TGTGCCAGCAGAAAAACTACCGGGACTAGCAAAAACAATGAGCAGTTCTTC,CASRKTTGTSKNNEQFF
TRBJ2-3,TRBV10-1,few,.,TGCGCCAGTTCGATGGACAGTAGCACAGATACGCAGTATTTT,CASSMDSSTDTQYF
TRBJ2-3,TRBV25-1,.,.,TGTGCCAGCAGTGGGACTTGGCCGGAGGTGACGCAGTATTTT,CASSGTWPEVTQYF
TRBJ2-3,TRBV19,.,.,TGTGCCAGTAGTCCAACCGGCGGCGGGGAGGCAGATACGCAGTATTTT,CASSPTGGGEADTQYF
TRBJ1-1,TRBV2,once,.,TGTGCCAGCAGAGTGCTGCGGGCCACTGAAGCTTTCTTT,CASRVLRATEAFF
TRBJ1-2,TRBV11-2,.,.,TGTGCCAGCAGTTCCAGGGCGAGTTCTGCCCTTGGCTACACCTTC,CASSSRASSALGYTF
TRBJ2-7,TRBV7-9,.,TRBD2,TGTGCCAGCAGCCCAGCGGGGGGCTCGTACGAGCAGTACTTC,CASSPAGGSYEQYF
TRBJ2-6,TRBV30,.,.,TGTGCCGGGTCTACAGGGACTGGGGCCAACGTCCTGACTTTC,CAGSTGTGANVLTF
TRBJ2-7,TRBV5-1,few,TRBD1,TGCGCCAGCAGCTCGGATGGACAGGGGAGGGGCTCCTACGAGCAGTACTTC,CASSSDGQGRGSYEQYF
TRBJ1-1,TRBV18,.,.,TGTGCCAGCTCACCGGGCAACGTTGGGCAGAACACTGAAGCTTTCTTT,CASSPGNVGQNTEAFF
TRBJ2-5,TRBV7-3,few,.,TGTGCCAGCAGCTTCGGCGGGGGCCCCCAAGAGACCCAGTACTTC,CASSFGGGPQETQYF
TRBJ2-3,TRBV29-1,.,.,TGCAGCGTATGGGGGAACAGGGCTTCAACAGATACGCAGTATTTT,CSVWGNRASTDTQYF
TRBJ2-3,TRBV7-2,.,.,TGTGCCAGCAGCTTAAGACGGGGGGCTAGCACAGATACGCAGTATTTT,CASSLRRGASTDTQYF
TRBJ2-7,TRBV7-8,.,TRBD2,TGTGCCAGCAACCCGGGCGGGGGGCGTCTCTCCTACGAGCAGTACTTC,CASNPGGGRLSYEQYF
TRBJ2-5,TRBV4-2,.,.,TGTGCCAGCAGCCAAGGAGGATCGATCCAAGAGACCCAGTACTTC,CASSQGGSIQETQYF
TRBJ1-2,TRBV7-8,.,TRBD1,TGTGCCAGCAGCCAACAACAGGGGGCGGGCTATGGCTACACCTTC,CASSQQQGAGYGYTF
TRBJ2-3,TRBV29-1,.,.,TGCAGCGTTGAAGAGATGGTAGAGGCCACAGATACGCAGTATTTT,CSVEEMVEATDTQYF
TRBJ2-7,TRBV2,.,TRBD2,TGTGCCAGCAGCTTAGCGGGAGGGGGCTACGAGCAGTACTTC,CASSLAGGGYEQYF
TRBJ1-2,TRBV7-2,.,.,TGTGCCAGCAGCTTAAGAGCCGGGACACCATCCTATGGCTACACCTTC,CASSLRAGTPSYGYTF
TRBJ1-5,TRBV19,.,TRBD1,TGTGCCAGTAGCGGGGGACAGGGGTCCGATCAGCCCCAGCATTTT,CASSGGQGSDQPQHF
TRBJ1-1,TRBV4-1,.,.,TGCGCCAGCAGCCGGTCGACAGCTCTTTTCACTGAAGCTTTCTTT,CASSRSTALFTEAFF
TRBJ2-7,TRBV9,.,TRBD2,TGTGCCAGCAGCCCAGCGGGGGGGCCAACCGAGCAGTACTTC,CASSPAGGPTEQYF
TRBJ1-1,TRBV5-6,.,.,TGTGCCAGCAGCTTGGAATTGGAGGGGCCTCAAGCTTTCTTT,CASSLELEGPQAFF
TRBJ2-2,TRBV6-5,.,.,TGTGCCAGCGGTCGAAGAGCCTATGGCACCGGGGAGCTGTTTTTT,CASGRRAYGTGELFF
TRBJ2-5,TRBV28,.,TRBD1,TGTGCCAGCAGTCCCCGGGACAGGGAAGAGACCCAGTACTTC,CASSPRDREETQYF
TRBJ2-7,TRBV18,.,TRBD1,TGTGCCAGCTCCCTCGACAGGGCTCTAACCTACGAGCAGTACTTC,CASSLDRALTYEQYF
TRBJ1-4,TRBV5-6,.,TRBD1,TGTGCCAGCAGCGGGACAGGGGCGACTAATGAAAAACTGTTTTTT,CASSGTGATNEKLFF